These 11 T cell receptor beta chains share one sample of origin, sequenced in a study of blood T cell repertoires in COVID-19. Sequencing used immunoSEQ multiplex PCR; TCRdb keeps in-frame clones, though not all of them. Here the sample spans more than 200,000 clones, 70% to 90% being singletons. The source material was peripheral blood. These receptors originate from a man aged 25-45 years with active or convalescent COVID-19.

This sequence joins TRBV19 and TRBJ1-1; D is unresolved. V was cut by 5 bases and J by 3 bases, with 10 bases left in between. CDR1 and CDR2 from the germline V gene are LNHDA and SQIVND (reference sequence). The CDR3 runs 13 residues. The CDR3 reads CASSLSRDTEAFF. The CDR3 DNA sequence: TGTGCCAGTAGTTTGTCCCGGGACACTGAAGCTTTCTTT.

In this sample, this clone turned up a few times. The genes are TRBV6-2 or TRBV6-3 and TRBJ1-4; maybe TRBD1 (5 bases). V was shortened by 3 bases and J by 0 bases, with 8 bases between the two germline ends. The CDR3 sequence is 15 residues long. Germline V gene sequence: CDR1 MNHEY, CDR2 SVGEGT. The CDR3 coding sequence is TGTGCCAGCAGTTATACGACAGCAACTAATGAAAAACTGTTTTTT. It codes for CASSYTTATNEKLFF.

V is TRBV6-2 or TRBV6-3 and J is TRBJ1-2; 8 nucleotides align to TRBD1. J was trimmed by 9 bases and V by 6 bases; bases with no gene match: 6. CDR1 is MNHEY, CDR2 SVGEGT, per germline. The CDR3 consists of 12 residues. The CDR3 DNA reads TGTGCCAGCAGCGACAGGGGTCTCAGCTACACCTTC. Encoded protein: CASSDRGLSYTF.

This clone has a handful of counts. This chain links TRBV5-1 with TRBJ1-2; 7 bases map to TRBD1. CDR1 SGHRS and CDR2 YFSETQ come from the germline V gene. The CDR3 contains 13 residues. V lost 6 bases and J lost 8; bases outside the gene matches: 10. CDR3 in amino acids: CASKTGNLGGYTF. DNA for the CDR3: TGCGCCAGCAAGACAGGGAATCTCGGCGGCTACACCTTC. Drawing the rest from reference TRBV5-1 and TRBJ1-2, the complete variable domain is KAGVTQTPRYLIKTRGQQVTLSCSPISGHRSVSWYQQTPGQGLQFLFEYFSETQRNKGNFPGRFSGRQFSNSRSEMNVSTLELGDSALYLCASKTGNLGGYTFGSGTRLTVV.

The rearrangement uses TRBV7-9 and TRBJ1-2; 7 bases align to TRBD1. Germline CDR1 SEHNR, CDR2 FQNEAQ (reference sequence). The CDR3 totals 15 residues. V dropped 5 bases and J dropped 5; count of bases not matched to a gene: 11. The CDR3 region has the DNA TGTGCCAGCAGCAGAGACACAGGGGACACTTATGGCTACACCTTC. This encodes CASSRDTGDTYGYTF.

The chain recombines TRBV5-1 with TRBJ1-1; D might be TRBD1 (5 bases). The CDR3 runs to 15 residues. Trimming left V 0 bases short and J 4 bases short, with 13 bases between. Germline V gene sequence: CDR1 SGHRS, CDR2 YFSETQ. The CDR3 loop reads CASSLVQGRTTEAFF. The CDR3 nucleotides are TGCGCCAGCAGCTTGGTGCAGGGTAGGACCACTGAAGCTTTCTTT. Full variable domain (remainder filled in from reference TRBV5-1 and TRBJ1-1): KAGVTQTPRYLIKTRGQQVTLSCSPISGHRSVSWYQQTPGQGLQFLFEYFSETQRNKGNFPGRFSGRQFSNSRSEMNVSTLELGDSALYLCASSLVQGRTTEAFFGQGTRLTVV.

The chain combines TRBV6-6 with TRBJ1-2; unclear D gene. This CDR3 is 13 amino acids long. Trimming left V 5 bases short and J 6 bases short, with 13 bases between. Germline assignment: CDR1 MNHNY and CDR2 SVGAGI (reference sequence). The CDR3 sequence is CASSRTPKNGYTF. The CDR3 coding sequence is TGTGCCAGCAGTCGTACTCCGAAGAATGGCTACACCTTC.

This sequence joins TRBV7-8 and TRBJ2-1, with D possibly matching TRBD2 (6 bases). The CDR3 consists of 15 residues. V lost 4 bases to trimming and J lost 6 bases, with 16 bases between them. Germline loops: CDR1 SGHVS, CDR2 FQNEAQ. The CDR3 nucleotides are TGTGCCAGCAGCTGGGCGGGAAATCCAATCAATGAGCAGTTCTTC. Amino acid sequence: CASSWAGNPINEQFF.

This rearrangement joins TRBV7-8 to TRBJ1-2; D perhaps matches TRBD1 (5 bases). The V and J ends lost 9 bases and 4 bases respectively, with 9 bases between them. The CDR3 covers 11 residues. Germline lookup yields CDR1 SGHVS and CDR2 FQNEAQ. The CDR3 DNA reads TGTGCCAGTCGGGGGTTCTATGGCTACACCTTC. Translation gives CASRGFYGYTF.

J is TRBJ1-1 and V is TRBV30; the D is unclear. CDR3 size: 13 residues. The germline V and J ends were trimmed by 6 bases and 4 bases, with 15 bases remaining between them. The germline V gene encodes CDR1 GTSNPN and CDR2 SVGIG (reference sequence). The CDR3 bases are TGTGCCTGCTCCCCCGGTAGCTTCACTGAAGCTTTCTTT. Encoded protein: CACSPGSFTEAFF.

Concerning this clone itself: Here the CDR3 omits its conserved ending phenylalanine or tryptophan, so a read error is the likely source. The limits of the CDR3 on the DNA are not certain, so only TCRdb's listed CDR3 is given. The rearrangement joins TRBV1 to TRBJ2-3; TRBD2 is taken as the D call from the table, unchecked against the DNA. TRBV1 is a pseudogene. The CDR3 adds up to 14 amino acids, both ends counted. CDR3 in amino acids: CTSSQDLPTHPPHV.